Below, 22 T cell receptor beta chains from the same sample are listed, as sequenced in a study of T cells in Graves' hyperthyroidism and ophthalmopathy. What was amplified from RNA transcripts were TCR beta CDR3 regions. RT-PCR in the first round (using the HTBI primer set) targeted the TCR CDR3. TCRdb re-analysed the multiplex PCR reads in MiXCR, keeping a single row per CDR3 protein. The table records 750,000 to 950,000 distinct CDR3 sequences, 35% to 45% of them present only once. Material for sequencing was blood. All receptors come from a man aged 18-30 years with Graves' hyperthyroidism.

This clonotype appeared a few times. The rearrangement uses TRBV12-3 or TRBV12-4 and TRBJ2-7, with 7 nucleotides matching TRBD2. The CDR3 has 14 amino acids. J was trimmed by 6 bases and V by 5 bases; bases with no gene match: 10. The CDR3 loop is CASSPPGTTPEQYF. DNA for the CDR3: TGTGCCAGCAGTCCCCCTGGGACTACTCCCGAGCAGTACTTC.

The chain couples TRBV7-2 to TRBJ1-2, with 8 nucleotides matching TRBD1. With V trimmed by 4 bases and J by 6 bases, 13 bases remained unmatched. This CDR3 comprises 16 residues. CDR1 is SGHTA, CDR2 FQGNSA, per germline. The CDR3 nucleotides are TGTGCCAGCAGCTCTCGACAGGGGCCAAATAGGGATGGCTACACCTTC. This translates into CASSSRQGPNRDGYTF.

The rearrangement joins TRBV2 to TRBJ2-2, with D unclear. V shed 6 bases and J shed 6 bases, with 11 bases lying between them. Germline CDR1 is SNHLY and CDR2 is FYNNEI. The length of the CDR3 is 13 residues. The DNA for the CDR3 is TGTGCCAGCAGCCCCTGGTTCGCCGGGGAGCTGTTTTTT. This codes for CASSPWFAGELFF.

The genes are TRBV12-3 or TRBV12-4 and TRBJ1-3, with a tentative D call TRBD1 (5 bases). V shed 5 bases and J shed 9 bases, with 17 bases lying between them. There are 14 residues in the CDR3. The CDR3 DNA reads TGTGCCAGCAGTAGTTTAGGGACCGCCGTCACCATATATTTT. This sequence encodes CASSSLGTAVTIYF.

J is TRBJ1-2 and V is TRBV19; 8 bases agree with TRBD1. J gave up 8 bases and V 0 bases, and 11 bases lay outside the gene matches. The CDR3 contains 16 residues. The germline CDR1 and CDR2 sequences are LNHDA and SQIVND (reference sequence). The CDR3 loop reads CASSIDPDRVGLGYTF. CDR3 DNA sequence: TGTGCCAGTAGTATAGATCCGGACAGGGTGGGACTCGGCTACACCTTC.

The chain recombines TRBV7-6 with TRBJ2-5; D not resolved. Trimming took off 6 bases at V and 3 bases at J, with 5 bases between the two ends. Germline V lookup: CDR1 SGHVS, CDR2 FNYEAQ. The CDR3 covers 11 residues. CDR3 in DNA: TGTGCCAGCAGGCACAAAGAGACCCAGTACTTC. It encodes CASRHKETQYF.

V gene TRBV20-1 combines with J gene TRBJ1-1, with 7 bases identical to TRBD1. Looked up from germline, CDR1 is DFQATT and CDR2 is SNEGSKA (reference sequence). With 6 bases clipped from V and 0 bases from J, the junction kept 7 bases outside the gene matches. This CDR3 has 14 amino acids. The CDR3, as DNA: TGCAGTGCCAGTACGACAGGGATGAACACTGAAGCTTTCTTT. This sequence encodes CSASTTGMNTEAFF.

Only a few counts were recorded for this clonotype. The chain combines TRBV12-3 or TRBV12-4 with TRBJ2-2; TRBD1 aligns across 7 bases. V lost 6 bases to trimming and J lost 9 bases; unmatched junction nucleotides: 16. The CDR3 is made up of 16 amino acids. For the CDR3, the DNA is TGTGCCAGCAGCCGTAGACAGGGACCGTCCGGGCGGGAGCTGTTTTTT. Translation: CASSRRQGPSGRELFF.

Many counts were recorded for this clonotype. The chain couples TRBV29-1 to TRBJ2-5; 10 positions agree with TRBD1. This CDR3 region has 12 residues. Unmatched junction bases numbered 4, after V lost 7 bases and J lost 5 bases. The germline V gene encodes CDR1 SQVTM and CDR2 ANQGSEA. CDR3 DNA sequence: TGCAGCGGGGGGACAGGGGACGAGACCCAGTACTTC. Its protein product is CSGGTGDETQYF.

This clonotype was seen a handful of times. This sequence joins TRBV6-1 and TRBJ1-1; D might be TRBD1 (5 bases). The CDR3 runs 13 residues. Germline V gene data show CDR1 as MNHNS and CDR2 as SASEGT. V lost 7 bases and J lost 4, with 13 bases in between. The CDR3 loop is CASILARGTEAFF. Written as DNA, the CDR3 is TGTGCCAGCATTCTCGCTAGGGGCACTGAAGCTTTCTTT.

The chain recombines TRBV7-2 with TRBJ2-7; no clear D. The length of the CDR3 is 12 residues. CDR1 and CDR2 (germline): SGHTA, FQGNSA. The V and J ends lost 5 bases and 3 bases respectively, with 8 bases between them. This CDR3 reads CASSRWDYEQYF. Written as DNA, the CDR3 is TGTGCCAGCAGCCGATGGGACTACGAGCAGTACTTC.

The rearrangement uses TRBV5-1 and TRBJ2-5; D is uncertain. The CDR3 extends over 15 amino acids. With 0 bases removed from V and 3 bases from J, the gap between germline ends came to 12 bases. Germline values: CDR1 SGHRS, CDR2 YFSETQ. The CDR3 is CASSLAWGTEETQYF. The CDR3 DNA is TGCGCCAGCAGCTTGGCCTGGGGTACCGAAGAGACCCAGTACTTC. The variable domain in full, completed from reference TRBV5-1 and TRBJ2-5, reads KAGVTQTPRYLIKTRGQQVTLSCSPISGHRSVSWYQQTPGQGLQFLFEYFSETQRNKGNFPGRFSGRQFSNSRSEMNVSTLELGDSALYLCASSLAWGTEETQYFGPGTRLLVL.

As to this clonotype: Sequence at one end of the junction differs from germline and may be a read error. V usage is TRBV7-9 and J usage is TRBJ1-2; D gene unclear. Germline V lookup: CDR1 SEHNR, CDR2 FQNEAQ (reference sequence). The CDR3 runs 14 residues. CDR3 loop: CASSREVANYGYTF. The DNA for the CDR3 is TGCGCCAGCAGCCGTGAGGTAGCTAACTATGGCTACACCTTC.

This clonotype appeared many times. This chain uses TRBV20-1 with TRBJ2-6, with D maybe TRBD1 (6 bases). Germline V gives CDR1 DFQATT, CDR2 SNEGSKA (reference sequence). The V end was cut by 3 bases, the J end by 0 bases, with 9 bases between. The CDR3 has 15 amino acids. In nucleotides, the CDR3 is TGCAGTGCTAGGGACAGTCTCTCTGGGGCCAACGTCCTGACTTTC. As protein: CSARDSLSGANVLTF.

This clonotype has a handful of counts. The chain couples TRBV20-1 to TRBJ1-1; 8 bases align to TRBD1. The CDR3 totals 14 residues. The germline V gene encodes CDR1 DFQATT and CDR2 SNEGSKA (reference sequence). With V trimmed by 1 base and J by 1 base, 2 bases remained unmatched. The CDR3 reads CSARGDRGNTEAFF. The CDR3 DNA follows: TGCAGTGCTAGAGGCGACAGGGGGAACACTGAAGCTTTCTTT.

This clonotype was seen only a few times. The chain combines TRBV19 with TRBJ2-2; possibly TRBD1 or TRBD2 for D (5 bases each). This CDR3 contains 14 residues. The V gene lost 1 base and the J gene lost 10 bases, with 13 bases spanning the gap. Looked up from germline, CDR1 is LNHDA and CDR2 is SQIVND (reference sequence). CDR3 in amino acids: CASSIVGPPVELFF. The CDR3 bases are TGTGCCAGTAGTATAGTGGGACCCCCTGTGGAGCTGTTTTTT.

About this clonotype itself: A single base separates this from a much larger clone, so it may be a read error. V usage is TRBV2 and J usage is TRBJ2-2; 8 bases are a match to TRBD2. V was pared by 4 bases and J by 5 bases, with 9 bases of the junction left unmatched. The CDR3 spans 16 residues. Germline V gene lookup returns CDR1 SNHLY and CDR2 FYNNEI. The CDR3 nucleotides are TGTGCCAGCAGTGGTCGTAGCGGGAATGAGACCGGGGAGCTGTTTTTT. Amino acids: CASSGRSGNETGELFF.

The chain joins TRBV7-9 to TRBJ1-6, with TRBD1 identical over 9 bases. V lost 5 bases to trimming and J lost 7 bases; unmatched junction nucleotides: 18. This CDR3 is 19 amino acids long. Germline V gene lookup returns CDR1 SEHNR and CDR2 FQNEAQ (reference sequence). The chain's CDR3 is CASSGTPGTGSVANSPLHF. The CDR3 coding sequence is TGTGCCAGCAGCGGGACCCCCGGGACAGGGAGTGTCGCAAATTCACCCCTCCACTTT.

The count of this clonotype is one. This chain links TRBV4-2 with TRBJ1-1; tentative D call: TRBD1 (6 bases). Germline assignment: CDR1 LGHNA and CDR2 YNFKEQ. The length of the CDR3 is 15 residues. Trimming left V 2 bases short and J 0 bases short, with 10 bases between. The CDR3 DNA follows: TGTGCCAGCAGCCAAAACAGGGTAATGAACACTGAAGCTTTCTTT. Protein product: CASSQNRVMNTEAFF.

V gene TRBV6-1 combines with J gene TRBJ1-2; TRBD1 is a possible D gene (5 bases). Deletions cut 2 bases from V and 4 bases from J, with 11 bases between. Germline V gives CDR1 MNHNS, CDR2 SASEGT. The CDR3 is made up of 14 amino acids. In nucleotides, the CDR3 is TGTGCCAGCAGTGAACGGGGGGTGCTCTATGGCTACACCTTC. The encoded protein is CASSERGVLYGYTF.

The chain has TRBV10-3 and TRBJ2-4; TRBD1 might be the D (6 bases). Germline V gene data show CDR1 as ENHRY and CDR2 as SYGVKD. CDR3 size: 12 residues. V was trimmed by 8 bases and J by 8 bases, leaving 13 bases between them. CDR3 coding DNA: TGTGCCATCTCAACAGGGTCGGACATTCAGTACTTC. Translated, it gives CAISTGSDIQYF.

This clonotype was seen only a few times. The chain recombines TRBV5-8 with TRBJ1-1; D is unclear. The CDR3 has 14 residues. Trimming cost V 3 bases and J 0 bases, with 9 bases left between them. The germline CDR1 and CDR2 sequences are SGHTS and YDEGEE. In DNA, the CDR3 is TGTGCCAGCAGCTGGCAACCCATGAACACTGAAGCTTTCTTT. Translation: CASSWQPMNTEAFF.